This T cell receptor (beta chain) was sequenced for a study of T cell responses to AZD1222 COVID-19 vaccine. This CDR3 region has 15 residues. Germline loops: CDR1 LGHNA, CDR2 YNFKEQ. The V gene lost 1 base and the J gene lost 2 bases, with 9 bases spanning the gap. As regards this clone: As yet, its antigen is unknown.

The assay was immunoSEQ multiplex PCR, and TCRdb's table has in-frame clones only and misses some. The sample lists more than 85,000 clones, around nine tenths occurring once. Study findings and constraints: There were mostly white British donors and more females than males, and clonal diversity was possibly underestimated. Only after the peak T cell response were repertoires sampled.

The gene calls are TRBV4-2 and TRBJ2-1; a weak D match, TRBD2 (5 bases). This receptor was obtained from an adult in good health. The material sequenced was peripheral blood, taken on day 0 of AZD1222 vaccination. The CDR3 is CASSQVVATYNEQFF. CDR3 nucleotide sequence: TGTGCCAGCAGCCAAGTTGTAGCGACCTACAATGAGCAGTTCTTC.